This entry describes one T cell receptor (beta chain). No antigen is known for it. Lesional scalp punch biopsies and peripheral blood came from alopecia areata patients. From PBMCs, CD4+ and CD8+ T cells were sorted. These data are taken from a study of CD8+ T cells in alopecia areata. General study points: In lesional scalp, particularly from alopecia totalis/universalis, clonality was higher than in normal scalp.

The sequencing template was cDNA reverse transcribed from extracted RNA. Using immunoSEQ multiplex PCR, the repertoire was profiled, and TCRdb retains in-frame clones only, with some absent. The sample contains 120,000 or so clones, around 45% of which appear only once. This receptor was taken from a human donor with alopecia areata. Source material: NKG2D-low CD8+ T cells sorted from blood.

The CDR3 here is CASSPSHGYTF. CDR3 coding DNA: TGTGCCAGCAGTCCGAGTCATGGCTACACCTTC. This chain uses TRBV6-6 with TRBJ1-2; D unclear. CDR3 length: 11 amino acids. Germline V gives CDR1 MNHNY, CDR2 SVGAGI (reference sequence). The germline V and J ends were trimmed by 5 bases and 6 bases, with 7 bases remaining between them.